This T cell receptor (beta chain) was identified in a study of OX40 agonist ivuxolimab in advanced cancers. This clone was seen a single time. Per germline, CDR1 SGHRS and CDR2 YFSETQ. This CDR3 spans 14 amino acids. Trimming cost V 7 bases and J 6 bases, with 19 bases left between them. The assay was immunoSEQ multiplex PCR, and TCRdb's table has in-frame clones only and misses some. Altogether 90,000 to 100,000 clones are present, around nine tenths being singletons, with the ten largest covering around 0.82%. This TCR came from an adult with an advanced solid tumor such as melanoma, head and neck, liver or kidney cancer. The V call is TRBV5-1, the J call TRBJ1-1; D possibly corresponds to TRBD1 (6 bases). The starting material was CD4+ or CD8+ T cells sorted from blood, obtained in a trial of the OX40 agonist ivuxolimab. CDR3 coding DNA: TGCGCCAGCGCAGAGGTGGGGGGCTCGTCTGAAGCTTTCTTT. Translating gives CASAEVGGSSEAFF.